The 31 T cell receptor beta chains below come from one sample, sequenced in a study of T cells in Graves' hyperthyroidism and ophthalmopathy. Researchers amplified the TCR beta CDR3 regions from RNA transcripts. The TCR CDR3 first-round RT-PCR relied on the HTBI primer set. Each CDR3 protein gets one entry after TCRdb re-called the multiplex PCR reads with MiXCR. The table lists nearly 600,000 distinct CDR3 sequences, 12% to 15% of them singletons. Sequencing was done on a sample of blood. All receptors come from a woman aged 18 to 35 with Graves' ophthalmopathy.

This rearrangement joins TRBV4-3 to TRBJ2-1, with 10 bases fitting TRBD2. J was trimmed by 7 bases and V by 0 bases; bases with no gene match: 3. The CDR3 totals 15 residues. From germline, CDR1 is LGHNA and CDR2 YSLEER. CDR3: CASSQDGLAVNEQFF. The CDR3 DNA reads as TGCGCCAGCAGCCAAGATGGACTAGCGGTAAATGAGCAGTTCTTC.

This clonotype was detected many times. The rearrangement joins TRBV15 to TRBJ2-1; D might be TRBD2 (6 bases). With 5 bases removed from V and 9 bases from J, the gap between germline ends came to 17 bases. The CDR3 loop spans 14 amino acids. The germline V gene has CDR1 LNHNV and CDR2 YYDKDF (reference sequence). CDR3 sequence reads: CATSDGGTGIEQFF. CDR3 nucleotides: TGTGCCACCAGCGATGGGGGGACCGGAATTGAGCAGTTCTTC.

This clonotype was seen repeatedly, ten times or more. The rearrangement uses TRBV20-1 and TRBJ2-3, with D uncertain. V was shortened by 1 base and J by 8 bases, with 13 bases between the two germline ends. This CDR3 is 13 amino acids long. The germline V gene has CDR1 DFQATT and CDR2 SNEGSKA (reference sequence). The DNA for the CDR3 is TGCAGTGCTAGAGGAGGCACCACGGGTACGCAGTATTTT. Protein sequence: CSARGGTTGTQYF.

This clonotype has a handful of counts. This sequence joins TRBV2 and TRBJ2-1; the match to TRBD1 covers 8 bases. Germline values: CDR1 SNHLY, CDR2 FYNNEI. The CDR3 covers 18 residues. Germline trimming cut 6 bases from V and 0 bases from J; bases unmatched to any gene: 13. This chain's CDR3 is CASSLTALTGASYNEQFF. In DNA, the CDR3 is TGTGCCAGCAGCTTAACCGCCCTGACAGGGGCCTCCTACAATGAGCAGTTCTTC.

As regards this clonotype: A much larger clone differs by one base, so this may be a read error. The CDR3 reads CASSLQAPYKQYF. The DNA of the CDR3 is TGTGCCAGCAGTTTACAGGCACCCTACAAGCAGTACTTC. This chain uses TRBV27 with TRBJ2-7; no definite D call. The CDR3 consists of 13 residues. CDR1 is MNHEY, CDR2 SMNVEV, per germline (reference sequence).

This clonotype was counted many times. The V gene is TRBV2, the J gene TRBJ2-7, with 12 bases identical to TRBD2. Per the germline V gene, CDR1 is SNHLY and CDR2 is FYNNEI. This CDR3 has 17 residues. With V trimmed by 8 bases and J by 0 bases, 11 bases remained unmatched. The CDR3 region is CASGEPGLAGPSYEQYF. The CDR3 coding sequence is TGTGCCAGCGGAGAACCGGGACTAGCGGGTCCCTCCTACGAGCAGTACTTC.

This clonotype was observed many times. The rearrangement uses TRBV7-8 and TRBJ2-7, with D unclear. Germline lookup yields CDR1 SGHVS and CDR2 FQNEAQ. With 10 bases removed from V and 1 base from J, the gap between germline ends came to 5 bases. The CDR3 runs to 10 residues. The CDR3 DNA follows: TGTGCCACCGGGTCCTACGAGCAGTACTTC. Residues: CATGSYEQYF.

This chain joins TRBV4-1 and TRBJ2-4; D not certain. V was cut by 1 base and J by 6 bases, with 10 bases left in between. Germline V CDR1 and CDR2: MGHRA, YSYEKL. CDR3 length equals 14 residues. As DNA, the CDR3 is TGCGCCAGCAGCCAAGGGGCCCCAGGAAACATTCAGTACTTC. The encoded protein is CASSQGAPGNIQYF.

A few counts support this clonotype. V gene TRBV18 combines with J gene TRBJ2-2; no clear D. Germline loops: CDR1 KGHSH, CDR2 LQKENI. This CDR3 is built from 16 residues. The germline V and J ends were trimmed by 3 bases and 0 bases, with 11 bases remaining between them. The CDR3 region is CASSPQTIPNTGELFF. CDR3 nucleotides: TGTGCCAGCTCACCCCAGACGATCCCGAACACCGGGGAGCTGTTTTTT. Based on the CDR3 plus reference TRBV18 and TRBJ2-2, the full variable domain is NAGVMQNPRHLVRRRGQEARLRCSPMKGHSHVYWYRQLPEEGLKFMVYLQKENIIDESGMPKERFSAEFPKEGPSILRIQQVVRGDSAAYFCASSPQTIPNTGELFFGEGSRLTVL.

This clonotype was detected once. A read error may be the cause here, since a much bigger clone is one base away. J is TRBJ2-4 and V is TRBV6-1; D may correspond to TRBD1 or TRBD2 (5 bases each). The germline V gene has CDR1 MNHNS and CDR2 SASEGT. Trimming shortened V by 10 bases and J by 1 base, and 17 bases separated the two germline ends. The CDR3 sequence is 15 residues long. CDR3 in DNA: TGTGCCAACATGCAGGGCGAGGGGGCCAAAAACATTCAGTACTTC. It codes for CANMQGEGAKNIQYF.

Many counts were recorded for this clonotype. The V call is TRBV28, the J call TRBJ2-3; 7 positions match TRBD1. The V gene end was trimmed by 5 bases and the J gene end by 2 bases; junction bases not matched to a gene: 7. Germline loops: CDR1 MDHEN, CDR2 SYDVKM. The CDR3 sequence is 15 residues long. DNA for the CDR3: TGTGCCAGCAGTACACCGGGACAGAACACAGATACGCAGTATTTT. Its protein is CASSTPGQNTDTQYF.

The gene calls are TRBV7-6 and TRBJ2-5; no clear D gene. The ends were cut back, 5 bases at V and 2 bases at J, with 15 bases in the middle. Germline CDR1 is SGHVS and CDR2 is FNYEAQ. The CDR3 sequence is 15 residues long. The CDR3 spells CASSHMPSPQETQYF. CDR3 DNA: TGTGCCAGCAGCCATATGCCCAGTCCACAAGAGACCCAGTACTTC. Supplemented by reference TRBV7-6 and TRBJ2-5, the full variable domain reads GAGVSQSPRYKVTKRGQDVALRCDPISGHVSLYWYRQALGQGPEFLTYFNYEAQQDKSGLPNDRFSAERPEGSISTLTIQRTEQRDSAMYRCASSHMPSPQETQYFGPGTRLLVL.

This clonotype has ten or more counts. The chain combines TRBV24-1 with TRBJ2-7, with a tentative D call TRBD1 (7 bases). Germline CDR1 and CDR2: KGHDR and SFDVKD. This CDR3 region has 13 residues. Trimming removed 10 bases at V and 2 bases at J, with 14 bases between. The CDR3 DNA is TGTGCCACGGAGGGGCAGGGGGCCTACGAGCAGTACTTC. Translated: CATEGQGAYEQYF.

Many counts were recorded for this clonotype. The J gene is TRBJ2-7, the V gene TRBV7-9; a weak D match, TRBD1 (5 bases). The V and J ends lost 5 bases and 7 bases respectively, with 15 bases between them. Germline V gene data show CDR1 as SEHNR and CDR2 as FQNEAQ (reference sequence). CDR3 length equals 13 residues. The CDR3 DNA reads as TGTGCCAGCAGCCAGTCTAACAACAGGGAGCAGTACTTC. Translating it yields CASSQSNNREQYF. Full variable domain (missing parts from reference TRBV7-9 and TRBJ2-7): DTGVSQNPRHKITKRGQNVTFRCDPISEHNRLYWYRQTLGQGPEFLTYFQNEAQLEKSRLLSDRFSAERPKGSFSTLEIQRTEQGDSAMYLCASSQSNNREQYFGPGTRLTVT.

Of note for this clonotype: At one end the junction does not follow the germline gene, possibly because of a read error. This chain joins TRBV29-1 and TRBJ2-3; D not resolved. The CDR3 has 14 amino acids. Germline V gene sequence: CDR1 SQVTM, CDR2 ANQGSEA. The CDR3 loop is CSVDGTPSTDTRYF. Here the CDR3 DNA reads TGCAGCGTTGATGGTACCCCCAGCACAGATACGCGGTATTTT.

This clonotype was counted ten times or more. V gene TRBV11-3 combines with J gene TRBJ2-7; 9 nucleotides match TRBD2. V lost 3 bases to trimming and J lost 4 bases; unmatched junction nucleotides: 4. The CDR3 is 14 residues long. CDR1 SGHNT and CDR2 YENEEA come from the germline V gene. CDR3 sequence: CASSFSGSFYEQYF. Here the CDR3 DNA reads TGTGCCAGCAGCTTTAGCGGGAGTTTTTACGAGCAGTACTTC.

This clonotype appeared many times. The V gene is TRBV30, the J gene TRBJ2-1; 14 nucleotides match TRBD2. The germline CDR1 and CDR2 sequences are GTSNPN and SVGIG (reference sequence). The V segment lost 4 bases and the J segment 4 bases; nucleotides outside the gene matches: 9. The CDR3 consists of 17 residues. The CDR3 region has the DNA TGTGCCTGGAAACAGACTAGCGGGAGGGATAGGTACAATGAGCAGTTCTTC. This codes for CAWKQTSGRDRYNEQFF.

The sample holds a few counts of this clonotype. The chain recombines TRBV2 with TRBJ1-5; the D is unclear. Germline V lookup: CDR1 SNHLY, CDR2 FYNNEI. This CDR3 comprises 13 residues. Trimming took 8 bases from V and 1 from J, leaving 9 bases between them. The DNA for the CDR3 is TGTGCCAGCCGGGTCGCAAGCAATCAGCCCCAGCATTTT. Translation: CASRVASNQPQHF.

This clonotype was detected ten times or more. The chain employs TRBV5-1 and TRBJ1-1; D might be TRBD1 (6 bases). V was shortened by 0 bases and J by 0 bases, with 12 bases between the two germline ends. Germline V gene lookup returns CDR1 SGHRS and CDR2 YFSETQ. This CDR3 has 16 residues. Here the CDR3 DNA reads TGCGCCAGCAGCTTGGACGCGGACAGATTGAACACTGAAGCTTTCTTT. This encodes CASSLDADRLNTEAFF.

This clonotype was counted only a few times. The chain employs TRBV10-3 and TRBJ1-6; 8 positions match TRBD1. This CDR3 has 13 residues. V was clipped by 10 bases and J by 7 bases; unmatched bases: 6. Germline V gene sequence: CDR1 ENHRY, CDR2 SYGVKD. The CDR3, as DNA: TGTGCCAATGGACAGGGAGGAAATTCACCCCTCCACTTT. Its protein product is CANGQGGNSPLHF.

The V and J genes are TRBV4-3 and TRBJ2-2, with TRBD2 matching 8 bases. V lost 2 bases and J lost 9; bases outside the gene matches: 8. From germline, CDR1 is LGHNA and CDR2 YSLEER. The CDR3 length is 15 residues. CDR3 sequence: CASSQSSGRGRELFF. As DNA, the CDR3 is TGCGCCAGCAGCCAATCCAGCGGGAGAGGGAGGGAGCTGTTTTTT.

This clonotype appeared many times. The chain uses TRBV10-3 and TRBJ1-1; maybe TRBD1 (5 bases). Germline values: CDR1 ENHRY, CDR2 SYGVKD. There are 13 residues in the CDR3. V was clipped by 6 bases and J by 6 bases, with 14 bases between them. The CDR3 loop reads CAISSRDSAEAFF. CDR3 nucleotide sequence: TGTGCCATCAGCAGCAGGGATTCCGCTGAAGCTTTCTTT.

This clonotype was found many times. The V and J genes are TRBV12-3 or TRBV12-4 and TRBJ2-3; 12 bases line up with TRBD2. CDR3 size: 14 residues. V was pared by 5 bases and J by 8 bases, with 5 bases of the junction left unmatched. Written as DNA, the CDR3 is TGTGCCAGCAGTCCACTAGCGGGAGGAGGTACGCAGTATTTT. Translation: CASSPLAGGGTQYF.

This chain links TRBV2 with TRBJ1-4, with D possibly being TRBD1 (6 bases). The V end lost 9 bases, the J end lost 0 bases, and 11 bases lay between the germline ends. The germline V gene encodes CDR1 SNHLY and CDR2 FYNNEI. This CDR3 has 14 amino acids. The CDR3 loop is CASHRAATNEKLFF. The DNA for the CDR3 is TGTGCCAGTCACAGGGCTGCAACTAATGAAAAACTGTTTTTT.

This clonotype was recorded at least ten times. The CDR3 sequence is CASSEAGFDGSVTDTQYF. CDR3 nucleotides: TGTGCCAGCAGTGAAGCGGGCTTTGACGGGAGTGTCACAGATACGCAGTATTTT. V usage is TRBV2 and J usage is TRBJ2-3, with a tentative D call TRBD2 (6 bases). Germline loops: CDR1 SNHLY, CDR2 FYNNEI. The CDR3 runs to 18 residues. V was clipped by 0 bases and J by 2 bases, with 18 bases between them. Supplemented by reference TRBV2 and TRBJ2-3, the full variable domain reads EPEVTQTPSHQVTQMGQEVILRCVPISNHLYFYWYRQILGQKVEFLVSFYNNEISEKSEIFDDQFSVERPDGSNFTLKIRSTKLEDSAMYFCASSEAGFDGSVTDTQYFGPGTRLTVL.

A few counts support this clonotype. This sequence joins TRBV24-1 and TRBJ1-1, with D unclear. The V gene lost 4 bases and the J gene lost 5 bases, with 10 bases spanning the gap. Germline V gene data show CDR1 as KGHDR and CDR2 as SFDVKD. This CDR3 contains 13 residues. CDR3 coding DNA: TGTGCCACCAGTGAGTGGGAAGGAACTGAAGCTTTCTTT. As protein: CATSEWEGTEAFF.

This clonotype has at least ten counts. This sequence joins TRBV2 and TRBJ2-7; 8 bases are shared with TRBD2. The germline CDR1 and CDR2 sequences are SNHLY and FYNNEI. V shed 5 bases, J shed 0 bases, and the junction held 3 bases outside the gene matches. CDR3 length: 14 amino acids. The CDR3 protein is CASSNSGNSYEQYF. The CDR3 DNA reads TGTGCCAGCAGTAATAGCGGGAACTCCTACGAGCAGTACTTC.

In its sample, this clonotype was seen many times. The chain joins TRBV9 to TRBJ1-1; D remains unclear. The CDR3 is made up of 14 amino acids. Deletions cut 3 bases from V and 1 base from J, with 10 bases between. Germline V gene lookup returns CDR1 SGDLS and CDR2 YYNGEE. The CDR3 nucleotides are TGTGCCAGCAGCGGACCAGGAAAGAACACTGAAGCTTTCTTT. Protein sequence: CASSGPGKNTEAFF.

This clonotype was seen ten or more times. The chain couples TRBV29-1 to TRBJ1-1, with D perhaps TRBD1 (6 bases). The ends were cut back, 0 bases at V and 8 bases at J, with 10 bases in the middle. This CDR3 spans 12 amino acids. Germline V gives CDR1 SQVTM, CDR2 ANQGSEA. The CDR3 loop reads CSVEEGAQEAFF. The CDR3 DNA sequence: TGCAGCGTTGAAGAGGGGGCGCAGGAAGCTTTCTTT.

This clonotype came up many times. The V and J genes are TRBV6-1 and TRBJ2-7, with D uncertain. The CDR3 is 14 residues long. Trimming cost V 6 bases and J 6 bases, with 18 bases left between them. Germline V gene data show CDR1 as MNHNS and CDR2 as SASEGT. CDR3 amino acids: CASSRVLNGFEQYF. The CDR3 nucleotides read TGTGCCAGCAGCCGGGTCCTGAACGGTTTCGAGCAGTACTTC.

In its sample, this clonotype was seen many times. The CDR3 DNA follows: TGTGCCAGCTCACCCACCGGGACAAGTAATTCACCCCTCCACTTT. This translates into CASSPTGTSNSPLHF. V usage is TRBV18 and J usage is TRBJ1-6; D possibly corresponds to TRBD1 (6 bases). The V end lost 3 bases, the J end lost 6 bases, and 12 bases lay between the germline ends. Per germline, CDR1 KGHSH and CDR2 LQKENI. The CDR3 is 15 residues long.